The clone carrying this T cell receptor beta chain was detected ten times or more. A 5'RACE template-switching step, the method used to make TCR cDNA, added a universal primer site and UMIs. TCRdb used MiXCR to reprocess the 5' RACE reads, holding one entry per CDR3 protein. Among nearly 350,000 distinct CDR3 sequences listed, roughly 8.6% were seen once. The data belong to a study of T cells after yellow fever vaccination. Trimming cost V 4 bases and J 4 bases; bases outside gene matches: 8. The CDR3 runs to 16 residues. Germline V CDR1 and CDR2: MNHEY, SVGAGI. The chain recombines TRBV6-5 with TRBJ2-1; TRBD2 matches at 9 bases. This clonotype originated in a man between 18 and 29 years old who received the YFV17D yellow fever vaccine. The sample consisted of PBMCs, taken roughly seven weeks after the first yellow fever vaccination. The CDR3 sequence: CASSLSSSGEYNEQFF. CDR3 in DNA: TGTGCCAGCAGTTTATCGTCTAGCGGGGAGTACAATGAGCAGTTCTTC.